What follows are 30 T cell receptor beta chains derived from one specimen sequenced in a study of a mutant IDH1 vaccine in newly diagnosed glioma. Time point of the sample: week 5, during vaccination. Vaccinated patients received 300 ug of mutant IDH1 20-mer peptide per dose, with topical imiquimod. Profiled with immunoSEQ multiplex PCR; TCRdb holds only in-frame clones, not every one. This table has about 36,000 clones, 80% to 90% appearing once. Antigens of these TCRs are unknown. This specimen consisted of PBMCs, obtained from a glioma patient whose treatment included an IDH1 peptide vaccine. These receptors all stem from a man over 45 with glioma.

The rearrangement links TRBV18 to TRBJ2-5; no reliable D call. Germline V gene lookup returns CDR1 KGHSH and CDR2 LQKENI. V gave up 4 bases and J gave up 1 base, with 4 bases separating them. The CDR3 is 12 residues long. The CDR3 sequence: CASSLGQETQYF. The DNA of the CDR3 is TGTGCCAGCTCACTGGGCCAAGAGACCCAGTACTTC.

The chain uses TRBV5-6 and TRBJ2-2; 12 bases are shared with TRBD2. Germline values: CDR1 SGHDT, CDR2 YYEEEE. The CDR3 consists of 15 residues. Unmatched junction bases numbered 4, after V lost 5 bases and J lost 5 bases. CDR3 in DNA: TGTGCCAGCAGGGTCGGACTAGCGGGAACCGGGGAGCTGTTTTTT. It specifies CASRVGLAGTGELFF.

J is TRBJ2-7 and V is TRBV5-5; TRBD1 agrees at 8 bases. Germline V lookup: CDR1 SGHKS, CDR2 YYEKEE (reference sequence). Trimming cost V 2 bases and J 9 bases; bases outside gene matches: 7. The CDR3 is 13 residues long. The CDR3 region is CASSFQGAPGQYF. The CDR3 nucleotides read TGTGCCAGCAGCTTCCAGGGGGCGCCGGGGCAGTACTTC. Combining the CDR3 with reference TRBV5-5 and TRBJ2-7 gives the whole variable domain DAGVTQSPTHLIKTRGQQVTLRCSPISGHKSVSWYQQVLGQGPQFIFQYYEKEERGRGNFPDRFSARQFPNYSSELNVNALLLGDSALYLCASSFQGAPGQYFGPGTRLTVT.

The rearrangement uses TRBV30 and TRBJ1-1, with a possible D match to TRBD1 (5 bases). The CDR3 consists of 13 residues. Trimming took off 5 bases at V and 0 bases at J, with 10 bases between the two ends. Germline lookup yields CDR1 GTSNPN and CDR2 SVGIG (reference sequence). The CDR3 here is CAWGTGLNTEAFF. CDR3 nucleotide sequence: TGTGCCTGGGGTACAGGCCTGAACACTGAAGCTTTCTTT.

This clone was counted between two and nine times. The chain is built from TRBV5-1 and TRBJ1-1; D is unresolved. This CDR3 has 13 amino acids. Germline V gives CDR1 SGHRS, CDR2 YFSETQ. V was pared by 4 bases and J by 0 bases, with 7 bases between. The CDR3 region has the DNA TGCGCCAGCAGCGACGCGGTGAACACTGAAGCTTTCTTT. Its translation is CASSDAVNTEAFF.

The chain employs TRBV5-1 and TRBJ2-3, with a weak D call TRBD2 (5 bases). V was pared by 2 bases and J by 3 bases, with 7 bases between. This CDR3 is built from 13 residues. Germline V gives CDR1 SGHRS, CDR2 YFSETQ. The CDR3 bases are TGCGCCAGCAGCTTCGGGGTGACAGATACGCAGTATTTT. This encodes CASSFGVTDTQYF.

This chain connects TRBV18 to TRBJ2-7; D tentatively fits TRBD1 or TRBD2 (6 bases each). CDR1 and CDR2 (germline): KGHSH, LQKENI. There are 15 residues in the CDR3. The V and J ends lost 3 bases and 7 bases respectively, with 19 bases between them. CDR3 protein: CASSPPGLGAGEQYF. Here the CDR3 DNA reads TGTGCCAGCTCACCCCCGGGACTGGGGGCTGGGGAGCAGTACTTC.

The V gene is TRBV19, the J gene TRBJ1-5; 7 nucleotides line up with TRBD1. Trimming took 5 bases from V and 11 from J; bases not matched to a gene: 12. This CDR3 contains 14 residues. CDR1 and CDR2 from the germline V gene are LNHDA and SQIVND (reference sequence). This CDR3 reads CASSSDRALGAQHF. The CDR3 DNA reads as TGTGCCAGTAGTTCAGACAGGGCTTTAGGGGCCCAGCATTTT.

V is TRBV4-1 and J is TRBJ1-4; a weak D match, TRBD1 (6 bases). V was pared by 8 bases and J by 8 bases, with 15 bases between. The CDR3 consists of 13 residues. Germline V gene data show CDR1 as MGHRA and CDR2 as YSYEKL. CDR3 sequence reads: CASGLGGEEKLFF. In DNA form, the CDR3 reads TGCGCCAGCGGTCTAGGGGGGGAAGAAAAACTGTTTTTT.

The chain combines TRBV11-2 with TRBJ2-5; D is undetermined. This CDR3 comprises 15 residues. V was clipped by 3 bases and J by 0 bases, with 11 bases between them. Germline CDR1 is SGHAT and CDR2 is FQNNGV. The DNA of the CDR3 is TGTGCCAGCAGCTTCGCGGTAGGGAACCAAGAGACCCAGTACTTC. It specifies CASSFAVGNQETQYF.

The V and J genes are TRBV6-5 and TRBJ2-1; D gene ambiguous. The CDR3 is 14 residues long. Germline V lookup: CDR1 MNHEY, CDR2 SVGAGI. The V and J ends lost 7 bases and 4 bases respectively, with 14 bases between them. In DNA form, the CDR3 reads TGTGCCAGCACCAGCAGAATTAGGTACAATGAGCAGTTCTTC. Its protein product is CASTSRIRYNEQFF.

This chain links TRBV9 with TRBJ2-3; tentatively, D is TRBD1 or TRBD2 (5 bases each). With 2 bases removed from V and 6 bases from J, the gap between germline ends came to 16 bases. The CDR3 is 15 amino acids. Germline values: CDR1 SGDLS, CDR2 YYNGEE. Written as DNA, the CDR3 is TGTGCCAGCAGCGTCGGTAACGGGGCGTCGGATACGCAGTATTTT. Amino acid sequence: CASSVGNGASDTQYF.

The V call is TRBV19, the J call TRBJ2-2, with 11 bases aligning to TRBD1. Trimming at V came to 8 bases and at J to 1 base, leaving 9 bases not matched to a gene. The CDR3 runs 17 residues. CDR1 and CDR2 (germline): LNHDA, SQIVND (reference sequence). This CDR3 reads CASPTGTGGQNTGELFF. The CDR3 nucleotides read TGTGCCAGTCCAACTGGGACAGGGGGTCAGAACACCGGGGAGCTGTTTTTT.

This clone occurred once. This chain links TRBV7-9 with TRBJ1-1, with no clear D. Germline V gives CDR1 SEHNR, CDR2 FQNEAQ (reference sequence). The CDR3 consists of 11 residues. The V end was cut by 5 bases, the J end by 8 bases, with 9 bases between. CDR3 sequence: CASSPLVEAFF. CDR3 coding DNA: TGTGCCAGCAGCCCCCTCGTGGAAGCTTTCTTT. The whole variable domain, filled in from reference TRBV7-9 and TRBJ1-1, reads DTGVSQNPRHKITKRGQNVTFRCDPISEHNRLYWYRQTLGQGPEFLTYFQNEAQLEKSRLLSDRFSAERPKGSFSTLEIQRTEQGDSAMYLCASSPLVEAFFGQGTRLTVV.

The chain joins TRBV19 to TRBJ1-4; D is unresolved. The V gene lost 8 bases and the J gene lost 5 bases, with 15 bases spanning the gap. Looked up from germline, CDR1 is LNHDA and CDR2 is SQIVND (reference sequence). The length of the CDR3 is 14 residues. The DNA of the CDR3 is TGTGCCAGTGCCGGAGAAAGGGTGAATGAAAAACTGTTTTTT. As protein: CASAGERVNEKLFF.

V gene TRBV19 combines with J gene TRBJ1-1; D is undetermined. Trimming stripped 3 bases from V and 1 base from J, with 12 bases between. Germline loops: CDR1 LNHDA, CDR2 SQIVND (reference sequence). The CDR3 is made up of 15 amino acids. The CDR3, as DNA: TGTGCCAGTAGTATTGGTTGGGGTCGGAACACTGAAGCTTTCTTT. Its translation is CASSIGWGRNTEAFF.

This clone was seen only a few times. The chain links TRBV27 to TRBJ2-6, with a tentative D call TRBD1 (6 bases). V lost 2 bases, J lost 0 bases, and 17 bases lay in between. The CDR3 is made up of 19 amino acids. CDR1 MNHEY and CDR2 SMNVEV come from the germline V gene (reference sequence). The CDR3 DNA sequence: TGTGCCAGCAGTTTAGAGTGGACAGTGGCCCTCTCTGGGGCCAACGTCCTGACTTTC. Its translation: CASSLEWTVALSGANVLTF.

The chain links TRBV28 to TRBJ1-4, with D hard to call. The V end was cut by 5 bases, the J end by 3 bases, with 7 bases between. Germline lookup yields CDR1 MDHEN and CDR2 SYDVKM. The CDR3 has 13 amino acids. CDR3 DNA: TGTGCCAGCAGTGGCACCCCTAATGAAAAACTGTTTTTT. Encoded protein: CASSGTPNEKLFF.

This clone has a handful of counts. The chain couples TRBV15 to TRBJ1-1; D unclear. Trimming removed 0 bases at V and 1 base at J, with 12 bases between. The CDR3 contains 16 residues. Germline CDR1 reads LNHNV; CDR2 reads YYDKDF (reference sequence). The CDR3 sequence: CATSRDEGHQNTEAFF. CDR3 DNA: TGTGCCACCAGCAGAGATGAGGGCCACCAGAACACTGAAGCTTTCTTT.

In this sample, this clone turned up once. The CDR3: CSVEGSREYRNEQFF. In DNA, the CDR3 is TGCAGCGTTGAAGGTTCGAGGGAGTATAGGAATGAGCAGTTCTTC. The chain uses TRBV29-1 and TRBJ2-1, with a weak D call TRBD2 (5 bases). CDR1 and CDR2 from the germline V gene are SQVTM and ANQGSEA. This CDR3 spans 15 amino acids. Trimming shortened V by 1 base and J by 7 bases, and 17 bases separated the two germline ends.

V usage is TRBV29-1 and J usage is TRBJ1-3; no reliable D call. The CDR3 has 13 amino acids. V was pared by 4 bases and J by 2 bases, with 9 bases between. Germline CDR1 SQVTM, CDR2 ANQGSEA. The CDR3 protein is CSVVTPAGNTIYF. The DNA for the CDR3 is TGCAGCGTTGTAACCCCAGCTGGAAACACCATATATTTT.

This sequence joins TRBV27 and TRBJ2-7; the match to TRBD1 covers 9 bases. From germline, CDR1 is MNHEY and CDR2 SMNVEV (reference sequence). This CDR3 has 14 residues. J lost 6 bases, V lost 3 bases, and 6 bases had no gene match. The CDR3 DNA follows: TGTGCCAGCAGTTTCCGGGACAGGGTAGGCGAGCAGTACTTC. Translated, it gives CASSFRDRVGEQYF.

This sequence joins TRBV13 and TRBJ2-1; D possibly corresponds to TRBD2 (5 bases). Germline V gene sequence: CDR1 PRHDT, CDR2 FYEKMQ (reference sequence). Trimming cost V 5 bases and J 7 bases, with 9 bases left between them. The CDR3 is 12 amino acids. CDR3 DNA: TGTGCCAGCAGCCGCGGGCAGAATGAGCAGTTCTTC. It codes for CASSRGQNEQFF.

The chain is built from TRBV10-3 and TRBJ2-3; TRBD1 matches at 7 bases. CDR1 ENHRY and CDR2 SYGVKD come from the germline V gene. This CDR3 comprises 19 residues. V lost 6 bases and J lost 0; bases outside the gene matches: 18. The CDR3: CAIRSGTHRGTASTDTQYF. In nucleotides, the CDR3 is TGTGCCATCAGAAGTGGAACTCATAGGGGGACAGCTAGCACAGATACGCAGTATTTT.

The J gene is TRBJ2-3, the V gene TRBV4-3; D remains unclear. Germline assignment: CDR1 LGHNA and CDR2 YSLEER. The CDR3 totals 16 residues. Trimming shortened V by 0 bases and J by 5 bases, and 15 bases separated the two germline ends. The CDR3 loop is CASSQDVAQRLDTQYF. CDR3 bases: TGCGCCAGCAGCCAAGATGTTGCGCAGCGCCTAGATACGCAGTATTTT.

The V gene is TRBV19, the J gene TRBJ2-2; D ambiguous. Trimming took 8 bases from V and 4 from J, leaving 8 bases between them. CDR3 length: 12 residues. The germline V gene encodes CDR1 LNHDA and CDR2 SQIVND (reference sequence). CDR3 DNA: TGTGCCAGTCAGACTTTCACCGGGGAGCTGTTTTTT. Translation gives CASQTFTGELFF.

This clone was counted a single time. CDR3 DNA: TGTGCCACCCGATGGGGGTCCCCTGAAGCTTTCTTT. Translating it yields CATRWGSPEAFF. This chain links TRBV6-1 with TRBJ1-1, with D perhaps matching TRBD1 (5 bases). The CDR3 loop spans 12 amino acids. The germline V gene has CDR1 MNHNS and CDR2 SASEGT. Trimming left V 10 bases short and J 6 bases short, with 15 bases between.

The rearrangement joins TRBV28 to TRBJ1-5; TRBD1 matches 10 bases. In germline, CDR1 is MDHEN, CDR2 SYDVKM. This CDR3 has 15 amino acids. The J segment lost 6 bases and the V segment lost 6 bases, leaving 8 bases of the junction unmatched. The CDR3 DNA sequence: TGTGCCAGCAGCCGGACAGGGGGTGACAGTCAGCCCCAGCATTTT. Its protein product is CASSRTGGDSQPQHF.

V and J are TRBV6-5 and TRBJ2-7; a possible D gene is TRBD2 (6 bases). Looked up from germline, CDR1 is MNHEY and CDR2 is SVGAGI. V dropped 6 bases and J dropped 6 bases, with 12 bases sitting between them. The CDR3 is made up of 12 amino acids. The CDR3 sequence: CASRRDSGEQYF. In nucleotides, the CDR3 is TGTGCCAGCAGGAGGGACTCGGGCGAGCAGTACTTC.

The chain combines TRBV18 with TRBJ2-2; D gene uncertain. The CDR3 has 16 residues. V lost 2 bases and J 6 bases, leaving 16 bases between the germline ends. Germline assignment: CDR1 KGHSH and CDR2 LQKENI. The CDR3 DNA follows: TGTGCCAGCTCACCAATGGCTCCCCCAGAGCCCGGGGAGCTGTTTTTT. This codes for CASSPMAPPEPGELFF.